This entry features one T cell receptor beta chain sequence. Its antigen is still unknown. The data belong to a study of CD8 T cells in ankylosing spondylitis. Notes on the study in general: Seemingly distinctive of ankylosing spondylitis blood was a TCR beta motif formed by eight highly homologous variants. A subset of motif variants has previously been described in the synovial fluid and blood of reactive arthritis. As for the disease-linked clones, they showed a CD8+ phenotype and occurred at relatively low frequencies in peripheral blood. As reported, disease-linked clones showed significant enrichment in matched ankylosing spondylitis synovial fluid.

Quantitative molecular-barcoded 5'-RACE generated the TCR beta libraries. TCRdb itself ran the 5' RACE reads through MiXCR, one entry per CDR3 protein. The sample consists of roughly 490,000 distinct CDR3 sequences, about 5% of them appearing once. The V gene lost 1 base and the J gene lost 1 base, with 16 bases spanning the gap. The germline CDR1 and CDR2 sequences are SGHDN and FVKESK. CDR3 size: 17 residues. This chain links TRBV14 with TRBJ1-2; tentatively, D is TRBD1 (5 bases). Sequencing was performed on blood, either unsorted or a sorted T cell fraction (not recorded which). This receptor was taken from a male donor with ankylosing spondylitis. The CDR3 spells CASSQGRTGLFNYGYTF. CDR3 nucleotide sequence: TGTGCCAGCAGCCAAGGAAGAACAGGCTTATTTAACTATGGCTACACCTTC.